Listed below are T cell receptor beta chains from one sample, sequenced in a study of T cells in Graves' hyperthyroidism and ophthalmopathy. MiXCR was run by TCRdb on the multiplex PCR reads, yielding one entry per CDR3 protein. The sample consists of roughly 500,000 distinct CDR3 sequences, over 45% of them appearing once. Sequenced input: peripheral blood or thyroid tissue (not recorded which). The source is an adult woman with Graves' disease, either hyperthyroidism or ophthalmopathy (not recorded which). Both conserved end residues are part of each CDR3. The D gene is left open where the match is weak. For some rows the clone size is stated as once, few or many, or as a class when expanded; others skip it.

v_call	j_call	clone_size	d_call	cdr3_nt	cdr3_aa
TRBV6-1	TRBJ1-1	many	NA	TGTGCCAGCAGAAGGGCCGGGAACACTGAAGCTTTCTTT	CASRRAGNTEAFF
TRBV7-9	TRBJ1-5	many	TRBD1	TGTGCCAGCAGCCAGGGGGCAGGACAGCCCCAGCATTTT	CASSQGAGQPQHF
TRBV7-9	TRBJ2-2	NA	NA	TGTGCCAGCAGAGGGGGAATAAGCGGGACCGGGGAGCTGTTTTTT	CASRGGISGTGELFF
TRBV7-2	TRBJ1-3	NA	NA	TGTGCCAGCAGCCTGGGGACACCTAGGGACACCATATATTTT	CASSLGTPRDTIYF
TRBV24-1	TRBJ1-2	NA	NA	TGTGCCACCAGCGAAACAGGGCGCCCTGGCTACACCTTC	CATSETGRPGYTF
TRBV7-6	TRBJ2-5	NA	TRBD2	TGTGCCAGCACCTCCGGGACTAGCGGAGAGACCCAGTACTTC	CASTSGTSGETQYF
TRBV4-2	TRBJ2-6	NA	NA	TGTGCCAGCAGTACAGGGTCCTCTGGGGCCAACGTCCTGACTTTC	CASSTGSSGANVLTF
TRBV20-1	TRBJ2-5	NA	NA	TGCAGTGCTAGTGCCACATCAGGGACCTGGGAGACCCAGTACTTC	CSASATSGTWETQYF
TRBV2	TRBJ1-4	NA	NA	TGTGCCAGCATCCACCGACGGACGCAAAGCCCAGGGGTTACAGAGATTGAAAAACTGTTTTTT	CASIHRRTQSPGVTEIEKLFF
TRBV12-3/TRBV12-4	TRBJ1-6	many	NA	TGTGCCAGCAGTTTAGTAATTGGTTCACCCCTCCACTTT	CASSLVIGSPLHF
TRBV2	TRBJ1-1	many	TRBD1	TGTGCCAGCAGTGACAGGGGGCTCGGGAACACTGAAGCTTTCTTT	CASSDRGLGNTEAFF
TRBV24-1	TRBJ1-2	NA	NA	TGTGCCACCAGTGATTTCTGGCAGGCCTCGGGCTACACCTTC	CATSDFWQASGYTF
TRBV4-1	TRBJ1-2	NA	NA	TGCGCCAGCAGCCAAGGGGTAAGAGGGCTCGCTGGCTACACCTTC	CASSQGVRGLAGYTF
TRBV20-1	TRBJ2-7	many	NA	TGCAGTGCTAGTGGGACTTACTACGAGCAGTACTTC	CSASGTYYEQYF
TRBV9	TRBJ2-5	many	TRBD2	TGTGCCAGCAGCGTAGCGAGCGGGAGGGGAGAGACCCAGTACTTC	CASSVASGRGETQYF
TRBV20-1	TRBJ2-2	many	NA	TGCAGTGCTAGGAGGGGGGTCGCGGGCTCCGGGGAGCTGTTTTTT	CSARRGVAGSGELFF
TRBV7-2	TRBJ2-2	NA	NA	TGTGCCAGCAGCCCCATGGTGCTGAACACCGGGGAGCTGTTTTTT	CASSPMVLNTGELFF
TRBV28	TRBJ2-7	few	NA	TGTGCCAGCAGTTCCGGCGACTCCTACGAGCAGTACTTC	CASSSGDSYEQYF
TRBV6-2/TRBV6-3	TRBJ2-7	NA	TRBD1	TGTGCCAGCAGTTTCCCTCGACAGGGCCGGTTCGAGCAGTACTTC	CASSFPRQGRFEQYF
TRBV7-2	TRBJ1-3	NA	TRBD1	TGTGCCAGCAGTTCACGCCGGGACAGGGAAGTTTATTCCGGAAACACCATATATTTT	CASSSRRDREVYSGNTIYF
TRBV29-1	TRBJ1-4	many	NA	TGCAGCATGACAGGCCTGAATGAAAAACTGTTTTTT	CSMTGLNEKLFF
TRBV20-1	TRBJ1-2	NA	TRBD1	TGCAGTGTTCCCGGGACAGGGCTTGGCTACACCTTC	CSVPGTGLGYTF
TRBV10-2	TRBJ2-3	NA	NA	TGCGCCAGCAGTCTTGATGGGGGAGTGGGCGATACGCAGTATTTT	CASSLDGGVGDTQYF
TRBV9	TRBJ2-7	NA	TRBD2	TGTGCCAGCAGTGTCGGACTAGCGCCGGGCACCTACGAGCAGTACTTC	CASSVGLAPGTYEQYF
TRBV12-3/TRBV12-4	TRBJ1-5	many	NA	TGTGCCAGCAGGCCCCCAGCCGATCTCAATCAGCCCCAGCATTTT	CASRPPADLNQPQHF
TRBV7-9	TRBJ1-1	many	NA	TGTGCCAGCAGCTTAGAAGGTGGTTCTGAAGCTTTCTTT	CASSLEGGSEAFF
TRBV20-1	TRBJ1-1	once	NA	TGCAGTGCTAGCGGGGGGGGAGCTTTCTTT	CSASGGGAFF
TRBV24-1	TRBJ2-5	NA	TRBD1	TGTGCCACCAGTGGGCAGGGGGCGAAGACCCAGTACTTC	CATSGQGAKTQYF
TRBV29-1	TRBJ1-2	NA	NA	TGCAGCCTTGGCCAAGGGGGGCTCGGGTATGGCCACACCTTC	CSLGQGGLGYGHTF
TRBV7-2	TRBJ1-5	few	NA	TGTGCCAGCAGCTTAGCGGCCGAGAATCAGCCCCAGCATTTT	CASSLAAENQPQHF
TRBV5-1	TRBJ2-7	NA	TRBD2	TGCGCCAGCAGCTTGGTTGCGGGAGGCGACTACGAGCAGTACTTC	CASSLVAGGDYEQYF
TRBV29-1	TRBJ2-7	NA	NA	TGCAGCGATGGGGACAACCAGTGGGTCGAGCAGTACTTC	CSDGDNQWVEQYF
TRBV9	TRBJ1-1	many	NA	TGTGCCAGCAGCCAAGGACAGATCACTGAAGCTTTCTTT	CASSQGQITEAFF
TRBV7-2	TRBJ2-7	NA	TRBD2	TGTGCCAGCAGCTCCACGGGACTAATGACTTCTGTCGAGCAGTACTTC	CASSSTGLMTSVEQYF
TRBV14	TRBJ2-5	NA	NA	TGTGCCAGCAGCTGGACCGCGTACCAAGAGACCCAGTACTTC	CASSWTAYQETQYF
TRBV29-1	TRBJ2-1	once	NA	TGCAGCGTCGACCCGAGGGTGGGACTGAACTCCCCTGAGCAGTTCTTC	CSVDPRVGLNSPEQFF
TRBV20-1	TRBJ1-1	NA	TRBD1	TGCAGTGCTAGCAGGACAGGGGATGGGGACACTGAAGCTTTCTTT	CSASRTGDGDTEAFF
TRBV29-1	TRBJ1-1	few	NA	TGCAGCGTTGAAGGGGACGCCAACACTGAAGCTTTCTTT	CSVEGDANTEAFF
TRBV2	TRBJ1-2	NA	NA	TGTGCCAGATTAGCCGTATCGCCGAACTATGGCTACACCTTC	CARLAVSPNYGYTF
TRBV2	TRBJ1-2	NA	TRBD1	TGTGCCAGCAGTGAAAGGACAGGACCTAACTATGGCTACACCTTC	CASSERTGPNYGYTF
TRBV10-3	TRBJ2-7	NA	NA	TGTGCCATCAACGGGGCAGACCTCGGGCGGCAGTACTTC	CAINGADLGRQYF
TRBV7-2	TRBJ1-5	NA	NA	TGTGCCAGCAGCTCCGCAGGCCCAGGTCAGCCCCAGCATTTT	CASSSAGPGQPQHF
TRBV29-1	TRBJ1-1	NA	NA	TGCAGCTTTCAACAGGACACTGAAGCTTTCTTT	CSFQQDTEAFF
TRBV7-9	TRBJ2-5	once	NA	TGTGCCAGCAGCTTGGCCCTAGCGCAGGGGGAGACCCAGTACTTC	CASSLALAQGETQYF
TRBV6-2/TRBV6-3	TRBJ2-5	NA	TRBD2	TGTGCCAGCACCTGGCCCGGGACTAGCGGGAGCGAGACCCAGTACTTC	CASTWPGTSGSETQYF
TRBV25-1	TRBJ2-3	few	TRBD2	TGTGCCAGCGCAGCGGGGAGCACAGATACGCAGTATTTT	CASAAGSTDTQYF
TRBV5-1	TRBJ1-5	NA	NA	TGCGCCAGCAGCTTGGGGCACGGCGGCGCTCAGCCCCAGCATTTT	CASSLGHGGAQPQHF
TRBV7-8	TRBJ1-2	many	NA	TGTGCCAGCAGCTCCGGACAGATCTATGGCTACACCTTC	CASSSGQIYGYTF
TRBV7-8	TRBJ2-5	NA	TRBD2	TGTGCCGGCAGTTTAGCTCCTAGCGGGAAAGAGACCCAGTACTTC	CAGSLAPSGKETQYF
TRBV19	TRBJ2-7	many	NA	TGTGCCAGTAGTATAGGCGGATTACGGGAGCAGTACTTC	CASSIGGLREQYF
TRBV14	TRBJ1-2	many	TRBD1	TGTGCCAGCAGCCAAGCAGGGGGCTCCATAGGATACACCTTC	CASSQAGGSIGYTF
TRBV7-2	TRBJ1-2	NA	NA	TGTGCCAGCAGCTCGACGGTTGGAAACACCTTC	CASSSTVGNTF